Here is one TCR beta chain with its context. Antigen: not known. The sample is drawn from a study of cytomegalovirus exposure and HLA in healthy donors. Study-wide findings and caveats: For most TCR beta V segments, an earlier analysis put the productive rate at about 87% or about 30% of the time.

In the PCR, 60 Vbeta and 13 Jbeta primers were used. Clones were read by immunoSEQ multiplex PCR, and TCRdb kept only the in-frame ones, dropping some. In all, the sample yields 80,000 to 95,000 clones. Germline V lookup: CDR1 GTSNPN, CDR2 SVGIG (reference sequence). The CDR3 is 13 residues long. V lost 2 bases, J lost 3 bases, and 10 bases lay in between. The chain is built from TRBV30 and TRBJ1-1; D gene uncertain. The sequence came from a man over 45 in good health and CMV-seropositive. Sequenced input: PBMCs. CDR3 amino acids: CAWSRNPDTEAFF. DNA for the CDR3: TGTGCCTGGAGTCGAAACCCAGACACTGAAGCTTTCTTT. The entire variable domain, with the rest obtained from reference TRBV30 and TRBJ1-1, is as follows: SQTIHQWPATLVQPVGSPLSLECTVEGTSNPNLYWYRQAAGRGLQLLFYSVGIGQISSEVPQNLSASRPQDRQFILSSKKLLLSDSGFYLCAWSRNPDTEAFFGQGTRLTVV.